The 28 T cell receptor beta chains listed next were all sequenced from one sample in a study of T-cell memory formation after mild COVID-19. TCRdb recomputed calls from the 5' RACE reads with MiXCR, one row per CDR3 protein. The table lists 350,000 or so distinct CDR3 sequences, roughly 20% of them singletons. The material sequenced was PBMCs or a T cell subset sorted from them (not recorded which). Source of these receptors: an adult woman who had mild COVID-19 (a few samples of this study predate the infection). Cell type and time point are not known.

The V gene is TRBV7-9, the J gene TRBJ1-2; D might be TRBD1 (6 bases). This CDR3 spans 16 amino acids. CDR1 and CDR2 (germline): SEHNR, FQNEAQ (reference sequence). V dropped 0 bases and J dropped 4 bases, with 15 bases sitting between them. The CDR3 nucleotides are TGTGCCAGCAGCTTAGCCGGGACACGGGGAATCTATGGCTACACCTTC. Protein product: CASSLAGTRGIYGYTF.

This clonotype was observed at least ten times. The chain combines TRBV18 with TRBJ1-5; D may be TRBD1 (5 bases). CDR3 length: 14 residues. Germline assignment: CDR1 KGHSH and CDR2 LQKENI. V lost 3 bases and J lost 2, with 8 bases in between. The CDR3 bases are TGTGCCAGCTCACCGGGGACGGGCAATCAGCCCCAGCATTTT. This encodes CASSPGTGNQPQHF.

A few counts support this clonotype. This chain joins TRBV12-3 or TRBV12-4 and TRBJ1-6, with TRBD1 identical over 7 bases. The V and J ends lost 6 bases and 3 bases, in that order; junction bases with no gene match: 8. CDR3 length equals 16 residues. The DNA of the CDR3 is TGTGCCAGCAGAATCGGGACAGCGCTCTATAATTCACCCCTCCACTTT. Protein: CASRIGTALYNSPLHF.

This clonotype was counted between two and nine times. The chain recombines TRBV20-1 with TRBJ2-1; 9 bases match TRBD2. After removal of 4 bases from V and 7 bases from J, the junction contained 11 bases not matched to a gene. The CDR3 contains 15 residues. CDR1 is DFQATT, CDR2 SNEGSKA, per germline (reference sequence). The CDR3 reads CSATPGRGLANEQFF. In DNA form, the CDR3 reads TGCAGTGCTACCCCTGGAAGGGGACTAGCTAATGAGCAGTTCTTC.

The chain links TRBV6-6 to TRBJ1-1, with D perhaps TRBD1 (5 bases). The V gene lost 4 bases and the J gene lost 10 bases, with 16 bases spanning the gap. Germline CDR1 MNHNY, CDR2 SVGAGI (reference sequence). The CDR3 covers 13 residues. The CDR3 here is CASSSAGPSGAFF. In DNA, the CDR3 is TGTGCCAGCAGTTCGGCGGGGCCGAGTGGAGCTTTCTTT.

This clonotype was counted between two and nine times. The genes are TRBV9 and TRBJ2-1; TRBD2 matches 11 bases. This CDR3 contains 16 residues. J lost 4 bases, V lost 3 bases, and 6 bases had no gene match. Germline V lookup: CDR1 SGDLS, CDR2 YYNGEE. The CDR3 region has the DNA TGTGCCAGCAGCGATACCGGGACTAGCGGTTACAATGAGCAGTTCTTC. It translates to CASSDTGTSGYNEQFF.

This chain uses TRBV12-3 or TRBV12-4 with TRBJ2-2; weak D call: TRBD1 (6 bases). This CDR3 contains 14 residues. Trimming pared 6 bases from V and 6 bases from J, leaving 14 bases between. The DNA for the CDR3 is TGTGCCAGCAGCATAGGACAGTCCTCCGGGGAGCTGTTTTTT. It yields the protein CASSIGQSSGELFF.

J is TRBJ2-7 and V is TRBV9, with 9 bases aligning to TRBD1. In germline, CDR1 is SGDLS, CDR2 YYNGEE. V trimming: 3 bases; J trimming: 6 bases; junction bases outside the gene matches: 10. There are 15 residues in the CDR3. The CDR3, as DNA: TGTGCCAGCAGCGAAGAGACAGGGGGTCTAGGCGAGCAGTACTTC. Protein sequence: CASSEETGGLGEQYF.

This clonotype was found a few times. The DNA for the CDR3 is TGTGCCAGCAGTCCGGACAGGGACGGCGAGCAGTACTTC. Translated: CASSPDRDGEQYF. V and J are TRBV12-3 or TRBV12-4 and TRBJ2-7; the match to TRBD1 covers 8 bases. The V and J ends lost 5 bases and 6 bases, in that order; junction bases with no gene match: 6. The CDR3 has 13 amino acids.

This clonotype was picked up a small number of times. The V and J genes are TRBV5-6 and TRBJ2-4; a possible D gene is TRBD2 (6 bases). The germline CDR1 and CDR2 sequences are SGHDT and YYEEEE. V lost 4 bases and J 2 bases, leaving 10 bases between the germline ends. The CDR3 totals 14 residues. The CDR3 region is CASSPGTPKNIQYF. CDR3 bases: TGTGCCAGCAGCCCTGGGACTCCCAAAAACATTCAGTACTTC.

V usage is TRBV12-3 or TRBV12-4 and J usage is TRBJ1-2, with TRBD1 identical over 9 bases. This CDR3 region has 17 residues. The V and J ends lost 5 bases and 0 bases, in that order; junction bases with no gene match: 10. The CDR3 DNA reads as TGTGCCAGCAGTCGCAGACAGGGGGGTAGATCTAACTATGGCTACACCTTC. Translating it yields CASSRRQGGRSNYGYTF.

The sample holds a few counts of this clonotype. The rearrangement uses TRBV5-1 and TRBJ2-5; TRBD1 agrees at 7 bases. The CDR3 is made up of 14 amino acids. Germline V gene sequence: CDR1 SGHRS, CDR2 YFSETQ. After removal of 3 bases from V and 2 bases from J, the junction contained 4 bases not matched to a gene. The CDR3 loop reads CASSSRGQQETQYF. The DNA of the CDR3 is TGCGCCAGCAGCTCGAGGGGACAGCAAGAGACCCAGTACTTC. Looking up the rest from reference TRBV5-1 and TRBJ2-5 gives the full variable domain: KAGVTQTPRYLIKTRGQQVTLSCSPISGHRSVSWYQQTPGQGLQFLFEYFSETQRNKGNFPGRFSGRQFSNSRSEMNVSTLELGDSALYLCASSSRGQQETQYFGPGTRLLVL.

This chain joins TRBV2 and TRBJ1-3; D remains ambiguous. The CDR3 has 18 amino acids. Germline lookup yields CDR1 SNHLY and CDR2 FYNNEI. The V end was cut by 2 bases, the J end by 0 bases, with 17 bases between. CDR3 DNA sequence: TGTGCCAGCAGTGAACTCTGGGCGCCATTAAACTCTGGAAACACCATATATTTT. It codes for CASSELWAPLNSGNTIYF.

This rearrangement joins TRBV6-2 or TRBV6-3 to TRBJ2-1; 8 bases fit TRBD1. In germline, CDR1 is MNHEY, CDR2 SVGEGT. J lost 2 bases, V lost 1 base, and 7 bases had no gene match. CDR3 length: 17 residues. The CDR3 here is CASSYYTGGTTYNEQFF. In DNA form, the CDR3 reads TGTGCCAGCAGTTACTATACAGGGGGAACTACCTACAATGAGCAGTTCTTC.

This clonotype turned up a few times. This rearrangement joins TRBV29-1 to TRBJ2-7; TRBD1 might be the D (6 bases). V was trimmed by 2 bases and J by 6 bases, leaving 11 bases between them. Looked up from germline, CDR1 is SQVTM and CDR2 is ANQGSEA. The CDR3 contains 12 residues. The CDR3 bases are TGCAGCGTTGAAATACGAGGGGGCGAGCAGTACTTC. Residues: CSVEIRGGEQYF.

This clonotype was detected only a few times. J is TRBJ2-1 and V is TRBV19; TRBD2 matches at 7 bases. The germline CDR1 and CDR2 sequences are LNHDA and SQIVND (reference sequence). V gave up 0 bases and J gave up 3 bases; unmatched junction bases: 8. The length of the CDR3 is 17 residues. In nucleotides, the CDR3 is TGTGCCAGTAGTATAGATTGGGGGGGAAATCTCTACAATGAGCAGTTCTTC. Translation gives CASSIDWGGNLYNEQFF. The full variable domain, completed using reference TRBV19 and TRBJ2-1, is DGGITQSPKYLFRKEGQNVTLSCEQNLNHDAMYWYRQDPGQGLRLIYYSQIVNDFQKGDIAEGYSVSREKKESFPLTVTSAQKNPTAFYLCASSIDWGGNLYNEQFFGPGTRLTVL.

The CDR3 loop is CASSFHGPYGYTF. The DNA of the CDR3 is TGTGCCAGCAGTTTCCACGGCCCGTATGGCTACACCTTC. The rearrangement joins TRBV27 to TRBJ1-2; D uncertain. Trimming removed 3 bases at V and 5 bases at J, with 10 bases between. The CDR3 is 13 amino acids. Germline V gene sequence: CDR1 MNHEY, CDR2 SMNVEV (reference sequence).

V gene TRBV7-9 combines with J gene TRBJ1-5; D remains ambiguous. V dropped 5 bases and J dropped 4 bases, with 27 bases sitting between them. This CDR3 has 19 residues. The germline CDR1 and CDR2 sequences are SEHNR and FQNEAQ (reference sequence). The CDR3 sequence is CASSRALGPWDYLNQPQHF. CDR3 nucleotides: TGTGCCAGCAGCCGAGCATTGGGCCCATGGGATTACTTGAATCAGCCCCAGCATTTT. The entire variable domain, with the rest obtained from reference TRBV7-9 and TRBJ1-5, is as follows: DTGVSQNPRHKITKRGQNVTFRCDPISEHNRLYWYRQTLGQGPEFLTYFQNEAQLEKSRLLSDRFSAERPKGSFSTLEIQRTEQGDSAMYLCASSRALGPWDYLNQPQHFGDGTRLSIL.

CDR3 DNA sequence: TGTGCCAGCAGACGTGGACAGGGCGGGAACGAGCAGTACTTC. Protein sequence: CASRRGQGGNEQYF. The chain couples TRBV27 to TRBJ2-7, with 8 bases identical to TRBD1. The J segment lost 5 bases and the V segment lost 6 bases, leaving 9 bases of the junction unmatched. CDR1 and CDR2 (germline): MNHEY, SMNVEV (reference sequence). This CDR3 is 14 amino acids long.

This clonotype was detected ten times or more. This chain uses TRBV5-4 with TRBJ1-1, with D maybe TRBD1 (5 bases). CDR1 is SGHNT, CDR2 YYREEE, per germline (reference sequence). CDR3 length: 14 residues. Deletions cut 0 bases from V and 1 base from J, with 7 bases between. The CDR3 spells CASSLARANTEAFF. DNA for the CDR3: TGTGCCAGCAGCTTGGCCAGGGCGAACACTGAAGCTTTCTTT.

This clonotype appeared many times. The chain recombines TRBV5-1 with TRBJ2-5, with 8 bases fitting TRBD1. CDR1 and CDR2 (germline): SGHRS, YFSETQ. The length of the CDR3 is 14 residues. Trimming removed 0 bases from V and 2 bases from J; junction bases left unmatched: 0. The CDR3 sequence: CASSLDRGQETQYF. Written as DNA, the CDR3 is TGCGCCAGCAGCTTGGACAGGGGGCAAGAGACCCAGTACTTC.

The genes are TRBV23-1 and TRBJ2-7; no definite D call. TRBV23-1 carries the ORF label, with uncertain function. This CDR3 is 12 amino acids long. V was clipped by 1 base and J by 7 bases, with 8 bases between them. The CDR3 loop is CASSQYRSEQYF. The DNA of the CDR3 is TGCGCCAGCAGTCAATACCGCTCGGAGCAGTACTTC.

The DNA of the CDR3 is TGCAGTGCTAGATTCCCCCCCTCGCGGAATGCGGAGCAGTACTTC. Translating it yields CSARFPPSRNAEQYF. This chain connects TRBV20-1 to TRBJ2-7; D is undetermined. The germline V and J ends were trimmed by 2 bases and 7 bases, with 21 bases remaining between them. CDR3 size: 15 residues. The V gene's germline CDR1 is DFQATT and CDR2 SNEGSKA (reference sequence).

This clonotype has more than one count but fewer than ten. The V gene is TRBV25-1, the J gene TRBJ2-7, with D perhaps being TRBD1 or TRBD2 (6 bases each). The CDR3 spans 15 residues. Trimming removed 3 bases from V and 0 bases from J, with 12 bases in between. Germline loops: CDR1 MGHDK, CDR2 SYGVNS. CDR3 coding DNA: TGTGCCAGCAGTGATTTAGGGGGGAGCTCCTACGAGCAGTACTTC. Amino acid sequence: CASSDLGGSSYEQYF.

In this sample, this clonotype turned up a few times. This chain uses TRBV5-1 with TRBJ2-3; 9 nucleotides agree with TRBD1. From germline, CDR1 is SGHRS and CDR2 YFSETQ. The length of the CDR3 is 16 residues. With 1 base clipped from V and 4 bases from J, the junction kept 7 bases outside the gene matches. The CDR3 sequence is CASSLPGTGWADTQYF. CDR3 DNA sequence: TGCGCCAGCAGCTTGCCCGGGACAGGGTGGGCAGATACGCAGTATTTT.

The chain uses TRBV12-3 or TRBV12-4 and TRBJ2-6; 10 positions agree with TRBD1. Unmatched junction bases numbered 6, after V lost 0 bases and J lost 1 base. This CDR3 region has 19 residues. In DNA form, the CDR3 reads TGTGCCAGCAGTTTAGCGGACAGGGGGATTATTTCTGGGGCCAACGTCCTGACTTTC. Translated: CASSLADRGIISGANVLTF.

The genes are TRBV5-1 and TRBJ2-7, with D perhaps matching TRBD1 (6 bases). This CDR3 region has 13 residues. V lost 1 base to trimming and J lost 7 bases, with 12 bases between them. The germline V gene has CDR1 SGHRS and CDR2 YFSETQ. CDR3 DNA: TGCGCCAGCAGCTTGTGGGACAACCGGGAGCAGTACTTC. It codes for CASSLWDNREQYF.

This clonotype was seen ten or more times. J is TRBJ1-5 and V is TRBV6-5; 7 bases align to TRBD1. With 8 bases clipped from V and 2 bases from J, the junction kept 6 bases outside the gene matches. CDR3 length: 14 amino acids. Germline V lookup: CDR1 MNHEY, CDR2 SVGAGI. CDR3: CASSRQGGNQPQHF. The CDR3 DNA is TGTGCCAGCTCCAGACAGGGCGGCAATCAGCCCCAGCATTTT.